Listed below are T cell receptor beta chains from one sample, sequenced in a study of blood T cell repertoires in COVID-19. Here immunoSEQ multiplex PCR was the method, and the copy in TCRdb shows in-frame clones only, minus some. The sample consists of about 170,000 clones, around 93% of them appearing once. Input material: peripheral blood. Receptor source: a man younger than 45 with COVID-19, enrolled during active disease. Each CDR3 is given with its conserved first and last residue. Each record gives: V gene, clone size, D gene, J gene, CDR3 DNA, CDR3 protein. The D gene is left open where the match is weak. Clone size appears in some rows only: once, few, many, or a class for an expanded clone.

v_call: TRBV30
clone_size: -
d_call: TRBD1
j_call: TRBJ1-4
cdr3_nt: TGTGCCTGGAGTGTTTTGGGACAGGGTAATGAAAAACTGTTTTTT
cdr3_aa: CAWSVLGQGNEKLFF

v_call: TRBV2
clone_size: -
d_call: -
j_call: TRBJ2-3
cdr3_nt: TGTGCCAGCAGCCGCGACAGGATTAACACAGATACGCAGTATTTT
cdr3_aa: CASSRDRINTDTQYF

v_call: TRBV30
clone_size: -
d_call: TRBD1
j_call: TRBJ2-7
cdr3_nt: TGTGCCTGGAATGCCCGGGACAGGGAGAACGTACAGTACTTC
cdr3_aa: CAWNARDRENVQYF

v_call: TRBV7-3
clone_size: -
d_call: -
j_call: TRBJ2-1
cdr3_nt: TGTGCCAGCAGCTCCGGAACTAACAATGAGCAGTTCTTC
cdr3_aa: CASSSGTNNEQFF

v_call: TRBV7-2
clone_size: -
d_call: TRBD1
j_call: TRBJ1-1
cdr3_nt: TGTGCCAGCAAAGGGACAGGGGGCCAGGAAGCTTTCTTT
cdr3_aa: CASKGTGGQEAFF

v_call: TRBV2
clone_size: -
d_call: -
j_call: TRBJ2-7
cdr3_nt: TGTGCCAGCAGTGAAAGAGCGTTCGAGCAGTACTTC
cdr3_aa: CASSERAFEQYF

v_call: TRBV9
clone_size: -
d_call: TRBD1
j_call: TRBJ1-6
cdr3_nt: TGTGCCAGCAGCACTGGGACAGATTCACCCCTCCACTTT
cdr3_aa: CASSTGTDSPLHF

v_call: TRBV7-2
clone_size: -
d_call: -
j_call: TRBJ1-3
cdr3_nt: TGTGCCAGCAGCTTAGCGCAACAGCACTCTGGAAACACCATATATTTT
cdr3_aa: CASSLAQQHSGNTIYF

v_call: TRBV7-2
clone_size: -
d_call: -
j_call: TRBJ1-1
cdr3_nt: TGTGCCAGCAGCCCCCTCCCAGCAGGGGCGGTGAACACTGAAGCTTTCTTT
cdr3_aa: CASSPLPAGAVNTEAFF

v_call: TRBV28
clone_size: -
d_call: TRBD1
j_call: TRBJ2-2
cdr3_nt: TGTGCCAGCAGTTTAGGGGTTGGGACAGGGGTCGGGGAGCTGTTTTTT
cdr3_aa: CASSLGVGTGVGELFF

v_call: TRBV29-1
clone_size: -
d_call: TRBD1
j_call: TRBJ1-2
cdr3_nt: TGCAGCGTTGAAGGGTCTGCAGGGGGTTATTATGGCTACACCTTC
cdr3_aa: CSVEGSAGGYYGYTF

v_call: TRBV27
clone_size: -
d_call: TRBD2
j_call: TRBJ2-1
cdr3_nt: TGTGCCAGCAGTGGACTAGCGGGGGACGACAATGAGCAGTTCTTC
cdr3_aa: CASSGLAGDDNEQFF

v_call: TRBV15
clone_size: once
d_call: -
j_call: TRBJ2-3
cdr3_nt: TGTGCCACCGCGGGTGGGTTGTTTTTGCACGATACGCAGTATTTT
cdr3_aa: CATAGGLFLHDTQYF

v_call: TRBV7-8
clone_size: once
d_call: -
j_call: TRBJ2-2
cdr3_nt: TGTGCCAGCAGCTCTTCCTCGACAGGGAACACCGGGGAGCTGTTTTTT
cdr3_aa: CASSSSSTGNTGELFF

v_call: TRBV19
clone_size: -
d_call: TRBD2
j_call: TRBJ2-3
cdr3_nt: TGTGCCAGTAGTACGCTAGCGGGGGATCGTGCAGATACGCAGTATTTT
cdr3_aa: CASSTLAGDRADTQYF

v_call: TRBV2
clone_size: -
d_call: TRBD2
j_call: TRBJ2-7
cdr3_nt: TGTGCCAGCAGTGGGACTAGCGGATCCTACGAGCAGTACTTC
cdr3_aa: CASSGTSGSYEQYF

v_call: TRBV5-4
clone_size: few
d_call: TRBD1
j_call: TRBJ2-3
cdr3_nt: TGTGCCAGCAGCACATTACAGGGGGCGCATCTCACTGATACGCAGTATTTT
cdr3_aa: CASSTLQGAHLTDTQYF

v_call: TRBV5-6
clone_size: -
d_call: -
j_call: TRBJ2-1
cdr3_nt: TGTGCCAGCAGCTTGTACTTCTTTGTGGGGGCCAGCGATGAGCAGTTCTTC
cdr3_aa: CASSLYFFVGASDEQFF

v_call: TRBV2
clone_size: -
d_call: TRBD1
j_call: TRBJ2-1
cdr3_nt: TGTGCCCCCGGGACAGGGGATGGGGAGCAGTTCTTC
cdr3_aa: CAPGTGDGEQFF

v_call: TRBV11-1
clone_size: -
d_call: TRBD1
j_call: TRBJ1-2
cdr3_nt: TGTGCCAGCAGCCGGGACAGCGGCGACTATGGCTACACCTTC
cdr3_aa: CASSRDSGDYGYTF

v_call: TRBV24-1
clone_size: few
d_call: -
j_call: TRBJ1-2
cdr3_nt: TGTGCCACCAGTGGGGGGGTCGGTCTTGGCTACACCTTC
cdr3_aa: CATSGGVGLGYTF

v_call: TRBV28
clone_size: -
d_call: -
j_call: TRBJ2-3
cdr3_nt: TGTGCCAGCAGTTCTTTCACAGATACGCAGTATTTT
cdr3_aa: CASSSFTDTQYF